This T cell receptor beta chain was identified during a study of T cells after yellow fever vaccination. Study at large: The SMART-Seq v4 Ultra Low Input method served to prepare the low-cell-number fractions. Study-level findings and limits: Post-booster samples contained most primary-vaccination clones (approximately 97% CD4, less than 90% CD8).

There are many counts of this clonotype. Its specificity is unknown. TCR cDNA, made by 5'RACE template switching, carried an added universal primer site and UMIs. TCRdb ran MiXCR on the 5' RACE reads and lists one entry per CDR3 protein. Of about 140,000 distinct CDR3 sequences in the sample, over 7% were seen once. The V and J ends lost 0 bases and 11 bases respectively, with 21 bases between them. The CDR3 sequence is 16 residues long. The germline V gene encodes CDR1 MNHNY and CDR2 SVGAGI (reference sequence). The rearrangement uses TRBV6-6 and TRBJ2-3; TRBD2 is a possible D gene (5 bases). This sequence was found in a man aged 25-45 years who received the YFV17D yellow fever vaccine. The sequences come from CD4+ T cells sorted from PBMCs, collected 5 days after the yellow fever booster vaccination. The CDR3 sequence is CASSYSWELLGGGQYF. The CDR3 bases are TGTGCCAGCAGTTACTCGTGGGAGCTCTTAGGAGGTGGGCAGTATTTT.